The 20 T cell receptor beta chains below all came from one sample that was sequenced in a study of shared T cell receptors in the human thymus. Sequenced by immunoSEQ multiplex PCR; TCRdb stores in-frame clones only, minus some. The sample records roughly 700,000 clones, roughly 88% being singletons. The same specimen was also included in a second study, on human thymus T cells.

The sample comprised thymocytes. These receptors were collected from a boy in the first two years of life with a congenital heart defect.

This rearrangement joins TRBV9 to TRBJ2-1; 11 nucleotides align to TRBD1. V lost 4 bases and J lost 1; bases outside the gene matches: 4. The CDR3 spans 16 residues. Germline V gene lookup returns CDR1 SGDLS and CDR2 YYNGEE. CDR3 in amino acids: CASSPRDRGSYNEQFF. The CDR3 DNA is TGTGCCAGCAGCCCCCGGGACAGGGGGTCCTACAATGAGCAGTTCTTC. Complete variable domain (other parts from reference TRBV9 and TRBJ2-1): DSGVTQTPKHLITATGQRVTLRCSPRSGDLSVYWYQQSLDQGLQFLIQYYNGEERAKGNILERFSAQQFPDLHSELNLSSLELGDSALYFCASSPRDRGSYNEQFFGPGTRLTVL.

This CDR3 reads CASSQTAGLPYEQYF. The CDR3 DNA reads TGCGCCAGCAGCCAAACGGCGGGACTCCCATACGAGCAGTACTTC. The rearrangement joins TRBV4-1 to TRBJ2-7; a weak D match, TRBD2 (6 bases). The CDR3 totals 15 residues. The germline CDR1 and CDR2 sequences are MGHRA and YSYEKL. Trimming took 2 bases from V and 4 from J, leaving 15 bases between them.

The rearrangement joins TRBV2 to TRBJ2-5; 7 nucleotides line up with TRBD2. The CDR3 has 15 residues. Germline CDR1 SNHLY, CDR2 FYNNEI. The trim removed 2 bases at V and 5 bases at J, leaving 8 bases unmatched. CDR3 in DNA: TGTGCCAGCAGTGAATGGGGGGGGGTCGGGGAGACCCAGTACTTC. Protein: CASSEWGGVGETQYF.

The J gene is TRBJ1-2, the V gene TRBV18; weak D call: TRBD1 (6 bases). Trimming cost V 8 bases and J 4 bases, with 11 bases left between them. CDR3 length: 12 amino acids. Looked up from germline, CDR1 is KGHSH and CDR2 is LQKENI. The CDR3 region is CASKGDIYGYTF. CDR3 nucleotide sequence: TGTGCCAGCAAAGGGGACATCTATGGCTACACCTTC.

V gene TRBV6-9 combines with J gene TRBJ2-1, with D uncertain. Between the trimmed V and J ends, which lost 1 base and 5 bases, there was a span of 15 bases. The CDR3 runs to 16 residues. Germline loops: CDR1 MNHGY, CDR2 SVAAGI. In DNA form, the CDR3 reads TGTGCCAGCAGTTATTTGTCCCTCCAACGGGACAATGAGCAGTTCTTC. It is translated as CASSYLSLQRDNEQFF.

This clone appeared a few times. The rearrangement joins TRBV5-1 to TRBJ2-7, with 8 bases matching TRBD1. CDR1 SGHRS and CDR2 YFSETQ come from the germline V gene. CDR3 length: 13 residues. Losses at the gene ends were 7 bases for V and 3 bases for J; bases not matched to a gene: 6. The DNA of the CDR3 is TGCGCCAGCGGGACAGGTAGTGTCTACGAGCAGTACTTC. The encoded protein is CASGTGSVYEQYF. Filled out from reference TRBV5-1 and TRBJ2-7, the complete variable domain reads KAGVTQTPRYLIKTRGQQVTLSCSPISGHRSVSWYQQTPGQGLQFLFEYFSETQRNKGNFPGRFSGRQFSNSRSEMNVSTLELGDSALYLCASGTGSVYEQYFGPGTRLTVT.

The CDR3 sequence is CAIIQGAGNEQFF. CDR3 nucleotides: TGTGCCATCATACAGGGGGCGGGAAATGAGCAGTTCTTC. This sequence joins TRBV5-4 and TRBJ2-1; TRBD1 matches at 9 bases. This CDR3 comprises 13 residues. Germline lookup yields CDR1 SGHNT and CDR2 YYREEE (reference sequence). V dropped 9 bases and J dropped 7; count of bases not matched to a gene: 8.

The V gene is TRBV13, the J gene TRBJ2-1; 9 positions match TRBD2. With 5 bases clipped from V and 4 bases from J, the junction kept 6 bases outside the gene matches. The V gene's germline CDR1 is PRHDT and CDR2 FYEKMQ (reference sequence). The CDR3 has 15 residues. The CDR3 sequence: CASSLTSGAYNEQFF. Written as DNA, the CDR3 is TGTGCCAGCAGCCTGACTAGCGGAGCTTACAATGAGCAGTTCTTC. Combining the CDR3 with reference TRBV13 and TRBJ2-1 gives the whole variable domain AAGVIQSPRHLIKEKRETATLKCYPIPRHDTVYWYQQGPGQDPQFLISFYEKMQSDKGSIPDRFSAQQFSDYHSELNMSSLELGDSALYFCASSLTSGAYNEQFFGPGTRLTVL.

The chain recombines TRBV9 with TRBJ1-5, with TRBD1 as a possible D gene (5 bases). V lost 3 bases and J lost 0, with 16 bases in between. The CDR3 length is 17 residues. Germline CDR1 is SGDLS and CDR2 is YYNGEE. CDR3 DNA: TGTGCCAGCAGCGCCTATACAGGAGCCTATAGCAATCAGCCCCAGCATTTT. Translated, it gives CASSAYTGAYSNQPQHF. The full variable domain, in which reference TRBV9 and TRBJ1-5 provide the parts outside the CDR3, is DSGVTQTPKHLITATGQRVTLRCSPRSGDLSVYWYQQSLDQGLQFLIQYYNGEERAKGNILERFSAQQFPDLHSELNLSSLELGDSALYFCASSAYTGAYSNQPQHFGDGTRLSIL.

This rearrangement joins TRBV15 to TRBJ2-1; a weak D match, TRBD2 (6 bases). Germline loops: CDR1 LNHNV, CDR2 YYDKDF (reference sequence). V was pared by 1 base and J by 1 base, with 8 bases between. This CDR3 comprises 15 residues. DNA of the CDR3: TGTGCCACCAGCAGAGGACTAGTTTCCTACAATGAGCAGTTCTTC. Residues: CATSRGLVSYNEQFF.

This chain connects TRBV14 to TRBJ2-3; 12 bases line up with TRBD2. V trimming: 3 bases; J trimming: 3 bases; junction bases outside the gene matches: 4. Germline V gene sequence: CDR1 SGHDN, CDR2 FVKESK. This CDR3 comprises 16 residues. CDR3 in amino acids: CASSHTSGRLTDTQYF. DNA for the CDR3: TGTGCCAGCAGCCACACTAGCGGGAGGTTGACAGATACGCAGTATTTT.

The chain has TRBV7-8 and TRBJ2-1, with 9 bases that match TRBD2. Germline V gene data show CDR1 as SGHVS and CDR2 as FQNEAQ. The CDR3 is made up of 16 amino acids. After removal of 5 bases from V and 8 bases from J, the junction contained 13 bases not matched to a gene. CDR3: CASSLRLAGGGDEQFF. DNA for the CDR3: TGTGCCAGCAGCCTCCGGCTGGCGGGAGGGGGTGATGAGCAGTTCTTC. The variable domain in full, completed from reference TRBV7-8 and TRBJ2-1, reads GAGVSQSPRYKVAKRGQDVALRCDPISGHVSLFWYQQALGQGPEFLTYFQNEAQLDKSGLPSDRFFAERPEGSVSTLKIQRTQQEDSAVYLCASSLRLAGGGDEQFFGPGTRLTVL.

The chain uses TRBV6-1 and TRBJ2-3, with D uncertain. Germline-derived CDR1 and CDR2 are MNHNS and SASEGT. Trimming pared 5 bases from V and 4 bases from J, leaving 13 bases between. This CDR3 has 14 residues. The CDR3 nucleotides read TGTGCCAGCAGTCCCGACACACAGCCAGATACGCAGTATTTT. Protein: CASSPDTQPDTQYF.

This rearrangement joins TRBV10-3 to TRBJ2-7; D is perhaps TRBD1 (5 bases). V lost 2 bases, J lost 3 bases, and 14 bases lay in between. The CDR3 spans 15 residues. Germline lookup yields CDR1 ENHRY and CDR2 SYGVKD. The DNA for the CDR3 is TGTGCCATCAGTGAGGATGTGACAGATAGCTACGAGCAGTACTTC. It translates to CAISEDVTDSYEQYF.

The chain carries TRBV18 and TRBJ2-2; D ambiguous. Germline values: CDR1 KGHSH, CDR2 LQKENI. CDR3 length equals 15 residues. Trimming removed 3 bases from V and 2 bases from J, with 10 bases in between. In nucleotides, the CDR3 is TGTGCCAGCTCACCCCCGATGGCCAACACCGGGGAGCTGTTTTTT. This codes for CASSPPMANTGELFF.

The chain joins TRBV6-5 to TRBJ1-2, with D maybe TRBD1 (6 bases). The V gene lost 6 bases and the J gene lost 4 bases, with 18 bases spanning the gap. Germline V lookup: CDR1 MNHEY, CDR2 SVGAGI. The CDR3 loop spans 15 amino acids. CDR3 coding DNA: TGTGCCAGCAGAGGGACATCCCACGGGGCCTATGGCTACACCTTC. Amino acids: CASRGTSHGAYGYTF.

This clone has a single count. This sequence joins TRBV7-8 and TRBJ1-2; the D gene is possibly TRBD1 (6 bases). Germline V CDR1 and CDR2: SGHVS, FQNEAQ. The V gene lost 1 base and the J gene lost 14 bases, with 17 bases spanning the gap. This CDR3 has 13 amino acids. The CDR3 reads CASSLVRGSCETF. In DNA form, the CDR3 reads TGTGCCAGCAGCTTAGTCAGGGGCTCCTGCGAGACCTTC.

V and J are TRBV5-5 and TRBJ1-2, with 7 bases identical to TRBD1. Germline V gives CDR1 SGHKS, CDR2 YYEKEE (reference sequence). The J segment lost 6 bases and the V segment lost 3 bases, leaving 8 bases of the junction unmatched. CDR3 length: 14 amino acids. The CDR3 sequence is CASSCQTGWDGYTF. The CDR3 DNA is TGTGCCAGCAGCTGCCAGACAGGGTGGGATGGCTACACCTTC.

V and J are TRBV27 and TRBJ2-2; TRBD1 is a possible D gene (6 bases). The length of the CDR3 is 19 residues. V lost 1 base to trimming and J lost 0 bases, with 18 bases between them. Germline V gives CDR1 MNHEY, CDR2 SMNVEV (reference sequence). This CDR3 reads CASSLYPRDTGSNTGELFF. CDR3 nucleotides: TGTGCCAGCAGTTTATATCCGAGGGACACCGGGTCGAACACCGGGGAGCTGTTTTTT.

This clone has only one observation. This rearrangement joins TRBV10-3 to TRBJ2-5; D is perhaps TRBD2 (7 bases). V was clipped by 0 bases and J by 9 bases, with 11 bases between them. Germline V gene lookup returns CDR1 ENHRY and CDR2 SYGVKD. This CDR3 comprises 13 residues. In DNA form, the CDR3 reads TGTGCCATCAGTGAGTCAGGGGGGGCCGCCCAGTACTTC. Its protein product is CAISESGGAAQYF.